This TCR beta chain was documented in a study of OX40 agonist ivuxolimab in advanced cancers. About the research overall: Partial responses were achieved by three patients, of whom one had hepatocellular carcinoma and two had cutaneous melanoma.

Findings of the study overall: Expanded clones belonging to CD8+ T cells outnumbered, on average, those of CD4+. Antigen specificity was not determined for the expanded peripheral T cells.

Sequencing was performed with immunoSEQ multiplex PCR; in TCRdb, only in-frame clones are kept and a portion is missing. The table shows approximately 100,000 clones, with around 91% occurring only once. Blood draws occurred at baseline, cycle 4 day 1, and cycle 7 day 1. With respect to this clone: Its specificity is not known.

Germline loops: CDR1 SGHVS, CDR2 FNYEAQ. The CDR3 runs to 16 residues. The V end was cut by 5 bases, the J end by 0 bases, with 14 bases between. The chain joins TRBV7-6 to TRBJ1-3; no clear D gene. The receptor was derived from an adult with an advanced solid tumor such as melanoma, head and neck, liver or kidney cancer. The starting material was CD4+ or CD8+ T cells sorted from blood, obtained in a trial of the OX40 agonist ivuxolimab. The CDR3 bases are TGTGCCAGCAGCGTCGGGGTTCCGAGCTCTGGAAACACCATATATTTT. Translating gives CASSVGVPSSGNTIYF.